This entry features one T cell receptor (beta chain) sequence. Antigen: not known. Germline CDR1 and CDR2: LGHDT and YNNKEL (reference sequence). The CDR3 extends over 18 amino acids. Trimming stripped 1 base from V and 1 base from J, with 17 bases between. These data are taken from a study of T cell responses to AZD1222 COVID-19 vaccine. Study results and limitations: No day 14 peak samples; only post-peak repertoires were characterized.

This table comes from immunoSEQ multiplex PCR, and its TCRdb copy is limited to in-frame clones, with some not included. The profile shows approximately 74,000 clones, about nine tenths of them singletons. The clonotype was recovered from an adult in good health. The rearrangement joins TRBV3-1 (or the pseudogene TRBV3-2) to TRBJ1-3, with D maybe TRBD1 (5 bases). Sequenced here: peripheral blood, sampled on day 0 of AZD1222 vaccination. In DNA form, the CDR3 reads TGTGCCAGCAGCCAAGGAATGAGGGGCCAGCCTTCTGGAAACACCATATATTTT. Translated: CASSQGMRGQPSGNTIYF.